One and the same sample provided the 23 T cell receptor beta chains below, sequenced in a study of cytomegalovirus exposure and HLA in healthy donors. Both 60 Vbeta primers and 13 Jbeta primers went into the PCR. Sequencing was performed with immunoSEQ multiplex PCR; in TCRdb, only in-frame clones are kept and a portion is missing. The sample has about 200,000 clones, about 88% seen once. Sequencing was carried out using PBMCs. The receptors shown here come from a woman younger than 45 in good health and CMV-seronegative.

The chain has TRBV2 and TRBJ2-7; D might be TRBD1 (6 bases). Trimming took 7 bases from V and 2 from J, leaving 12 bases between them. The CDR3 has 13 residues. CDR1 and CDR2 (germline): SNHLY, FYNNEI. As DNA, the CDR3 is TGTGCCAGCATTGTGGCAGGGGCCTACGAGCAGTACTTC. It encodes CASIVAGAYEQYF.

The chain recombines TRBV11-2 with TRBJ2-7; the match to TRBD2 covers 9 bases. Germline CDR1 and CDR2: SGHAT and FQNNGV. V shed 5 bases and J 3 bases; nucleotides not matched to a gene: 8. CDR3 length equals 15 residues. The CDR3 coding sequence is TGTGCCAGCAGCCCACGCGGGGGGGTGATCTACGAGCAGTACTTC. Protein sequence: CASSPRGGVIYEQYF.

The chain employs TRBV28 and TRBJ2-1; 7 nucleotides match TRBD1. This CDR3 spans 18 amino acids. CDR1 and CDR2 (germline): MDHEN, SYDVKM. Trimming removed 4 bases from V and 0 bases from J; junction bases left unmatched: 12. The CDR3 nucleotides read TGTGCCAGCAGTTCCTTCTGGACAGGCCTCAGCTCCTACAATGAGCAGTTCTTC. This codes for CASSSFWTGLSSYNEQFF.

The V call is TRBV9, the J call TRBJ2-7, with D possibly being TRBD2 (6 bases). The ends were cut back, 4 bases at V and 3 bases at J, with 11 bases in the middle. The CDR3 is made up of 13 amino acids. Germline CDR1 is SGDLS and CDR2 is YYNGEE. CDR3 DNA: TGTGCCAGCAGCCCCTCGGGGGACTACGAGCAGTACTTC. Encoded protein: CASSPSGDYEQYF.

The chain combines TRBV19 with TRBJ2-7; 7 positions match TRBD2. The J segment lost 0 bases and the V segment lost 4 bases, leaving 12 bases of the junction unmatched. The CDR3 covers 17 residues. The germline gives CDR1 LNHDA, CDR2 SQIVND (reference sequence). CDR3 amino acids: CASSKHGVSGSSYEQYF. The CDR3 DNA is TGTGCCAGTAGTAAGCATGGTGTTAGCGGGTCCTCCTACGAGCAGTACTTC.

The chain joins TRBV5-1 to TRBJ1-2; TRBD1 might be the D (5 bases). The V end lost 0 bases, the J end lost 8 bases, and 20 bases lay between the germline ends. The CDR3 runs to 16 residues. Germline V gene data show CDR1 as SGHRS and CDR2 as YFSETQ. The CDR3 DNA reads TGCGCCAGCAGCTTGGCTAGCGGGTCGGGGCCCGAGGGCTACACCTTC. It specifies CASSLASGSGPEGYTF.

The chain couples TRBV19 to TRBJ2-5; 11 nucleotides align to TRBD2. The CDR3 loop spans 17 amino acids. The ends lost 0 bases at V and 5 bases at J; junction bases unmatched: 8. Germline CDR1 is LNHDA and CDR2 is SQIVND (reference sequence). DNA for the CDR3: TGTGCCAGTAGTATAGATGTCCTAGCGGGAGGTTCTGAGACCCAGTACTTC. This sequence encodes CASSIDVLAGGSETQYF.

The chain uses TRBV6-5 and TRBJ2-1; maybe TRBD1 (5 bases). The V gene's germline CDR1 is MNHEY and CDR2 SVGAGI. Deletions cut 0 bases from V and 6 bases from J, with 6 bases between. The length of the CDR3 is 13 residues. CDR3 region: CASSYSRGNEQFF. The CDR3 DNA follows: TGTGCCAGCAGTTACTCAAGGGGCAATGAGCAGTTCTTC.

The chain combines TRBV11-1 with TRBJ1-1, with D perhaps TRBD1 (6 bases). Trimming took 2 bases from V and 1 from J, leaving 11 bases between them. Germline V CDR1 and CDR2: SGHAT, FQDESV (reference sequence). The CDR3 is 15 amino acids. CDR3 coding DNA: TGTGCCAGCAGCTTACAGGGGCTCGGGAACACTGAAGCTTTCTTT. Translating gives CASSLQGLGNTEAFF.

This clone is a singleton in its sample. The rearrangement links TRBV6-1 to TRBJ2-7; D perhaps matches TRBD1 (5 bases). CDR1 MNHNS and CDR2 SASEGT come from the germline V gene. The CDR3 is 13 residues long. The V gene lost 6 bases and the J gene lost 4 bases, with 13 bases spanning the gap. The CDR3 region is CASSFVAGYEQYF. The CDR3 DNA reads TGTGCCAGCAGCTTTGTCGCAGGGTACGAGCAGTACTTC.

V usage is TRBV10-3 and J usage is TRBJ1-2; D not resolved. Germline assignment: CDR1 ENHRY and CDR2 SYGVKD. The V gene lost 4 bases and the J gene lost 5 bases, with 5 bases spanning the gap. This CDR3 is built from 11 residues. As DNA, the CDR3 is TGTGCCATCAGTGCCCAGTATGGCTACACCTTC. This translates into CAISAQYGYTF.

The V call is TRBV6-1, the J call TRBJ2-1; TRBD2 agrees at 11 bases. Looked up from germline, CDR1 is MNHNS and CDR2 is SASEGT. The CDR3 loop spans 14 amino acids. After removal of 4 bases from V and 9 bases from J, the junction contained 5 bases not matched to a gene. CDR3 coding DNA: TGTGCCAGCAGTGGACTAGCGGGATCTAGTGAGCAGTTCTTC. Translating it yields CASSGLAGSSEQFF.

The chain carries TRBV7-3 and TRBJ2-3; no clear D. The V end was cut by 3 bases, the J end by 0 bases, with 7 bases between. This CDR3 contains 14 residues. Germline V gives CDR1 SGHTA, CDR2 FQGTGA. Here the CDR3 reads CASSFKTSTDTQYF. The CDR3, as DNA: TGTGCCAGCAGCTTTAAAACTAGCACAGATACGCAGTATTTT. Looking up the rest from reference TRBV7-3 and TRBJ2-3 gives the full variable domain: GAGVSQTPSNKVTEKGKYVELRCDPISGHTALYWYRQSLGQGPEFLIYFQGTGAADDSGLPNDRFFAVRPEGSVSTLKIQRTERGDSAVYLCASSFKTSTDTQYFGPGTRLTVL.

V usage is TRBV7-8 and J usage is TRBJ1-1; unclear D gene. Trimming removed 1 base at V and 1 base at J, with 7 bases between. The germline gives CDR1 SGHVS, CDR2 FQNEAQ. The length of the CDR3 is 14 residues. The CDR3 DNA follows: TGTGCCAGCAGCTTAGGTTCCCGGAACACTGAAGCTTTCTTT. Amino acids: CASSLGSRNTEAFF.

The CDR3 region is CASSVSGGSTIEQYF. CDR3 nucleotide sequence: TGTGCCAGCAGCGTTAGCGGGGGGTCAACGATCGAGCAGTACTTC. The V call is TRBV5-8, the J call TRBJ2-7, with TRBD2 identical over 10 bases. The CDR3 length is 15 residues. Germline V gives CDR1 SGHTS, CDR2 YDEGEE. V lost 4 bases to trimming and J lost 6 bases; unmatched junction nucleotides: 10.

The chain carries TRBV9 and TRBJ2-5; 7 nucleotides line up with TRBD1. Germline lookup yields CDR1 SGDLS and CDR2 YYNGEE. This CDR3 contains 14 residues. The trim removed 3 bases at V and 2 bases at J, leaving 4 bases unmatched. The CDR3 loop reads CASSETGQQETQYF. The DNA for the CDR3 is TGTGCCAGCAGCGAGACGGGACAGCAAGAGACCCAGTACTTC.

This sequence joins TRBV5-6 and TRBJ1-1; 9 nucleotides match TRBD1. There are 16 residues in the CDR3. The trim removed 0 bases at V and 5 bases at J, leaving 8 bases unmatched. The V gene's germline CDR1 is SGHDT and CDR2 YYEEEE. As DNA, the CDR3 is TGTGCCAGCAGCTTGGGGACAACAGGGGGCGGGACTGAAGCTTTCTTT. Translation gives CASSLGTTGGGTEAFF.

The CDR3 DNA follows: TGTGCCAGCAGCTACGCAGGGTACGAGCAGTACTTC. Its translation is CASSYAGYEQYF. This chain links TRBV5-8 with TRBJ2-7; D is perhaps TRBD1 (5 bases). V was cut by 3 bases and J by 4 bases, with 8 bases left in between. Germline V CDR1 and CDR2: SGHTS, YDEGEE. The CDR3 has 12 residues.

This chain links TRBV7-9 with TRBJ2-7, with D possibly TRBD2 on 5 matching bases. The CDR3 length is 16 residues. Trimming stripped 5 bases from V and 4 bases from J, with 21 bases between. Per the germline V gene, CDR1 is SEHNR and CDR2 is FQNEAQ (reference sequence). The CDR3 DNA follows: TGTGCCAGCAGCCCTACCGTTGGACTGCTAGCTTACGAGCAGTACTTC. This translates into CASSPTVGLLAYEQYF.

V gene TRBV5-4 combines with J gene TRBJ2-3, with 8 bases matching TRBD2. The CDR3 is made up of 16 amino acids. V trimming: 4 bases; J trimming: 6 bases; junction bases outside the gene matches: 13. The germline V gene encodes CDR1 SGHNT and CDR2 YYREEE (reference sequence). In nucleotides, the CDR3 is TGTGCCAGCAGCCCCTCGGGACTAGTTTTTCCGGATACGCAGTATTTT. It yields the protein CASSPSGLVFPDTQYF.

The gene calls are TRBV6-6 and TRBJ2-7, with D perhaps TRBD1 (6 bases). V lost 6 bases and J lost 2, with 14 bases in between. Germline V CDR1 and CDR2: MNHNY, SVGAGI (reference sequence). This CDR3 has 14 residues. As DNA, the CDR3 is TGTGCCAGCAGGGGCCACAGGGACACCTACGAGCAGTACTTC. It codes for CASRGHRDTYEQYF.

The J gene is TRBJ1-2, the V gene TRBV15, with 12 bases lining up with TRBD1. From germline, CDR1 is LNHNV and CDR2 YYDKDF (reference sequence). Unmatched junction bases numbered 10, after V lost 0 bases and J lost 5 bases. CDR3 length: 18 amino acids. The CDR3 sequence is CATSRDRDRGPSGYGYTF. The CDR3 nucleotides are TGTGCCACCAGCAGAGACCGGGACAGGGGGCCCTCTGGGTATGGCTACACCTTC.

This clone has only one observation. V gene TRBV5-1 combines with J gene TRBJ2-5; 9 bases agree with TRBD2. The V segment lost 3 bases and the J segment 5 bases; nucleotides outside the gene matches: 8. The CDR3 length is 15 residues. Germline V gene data show CDR1 as SGHRS and CDR2 as YFSETQ. The CDR3 nucleotides read TGCGCCAGCAGCTATGAGCGGGGGGCGGAGGAGACCCAGTACTTC. It yields the protein CASSYERGAEETQYF.